Detailed here is one TCR beta chain. Its matching antigen is unknown. The sample is drawn from a study of cytomegalovirus exposure and HLA in healthy donors. The approximately 120-subject validation cohort, separate from the 666-subject first cohort, included the donors. The assay was immunoSEQ multiplex PCR, and TCRdb's table has in-frame clones only and misses some. The sample records 120,000 to 150,000 clones, just over 90% being singletons. V dropped 4 bases and J dropped 0; count of bases not matched to a gene: 4. The CDR3 has 16 residues. Germline values: CDR1 MGHDK, CDR2 SYGVNS. Findings and caveats of the study: The study listed about 150 cytomegalovirus-associated TCR beta chains.

The V call is TRBV25-1, the J call TRBJ2-3; 10 bases line up with TRBD1. The origin of this receptor is a man between 18 and 29 years old in good health and CMV-seronegative. Material: PBMCs. CDR3 region: CASSGDRGWSTDTQYF. CDR3 in DNA: TGTGCCAGCAGTGGGGACAGGGGATGGAGCACAGATACGCAGTATTTT.